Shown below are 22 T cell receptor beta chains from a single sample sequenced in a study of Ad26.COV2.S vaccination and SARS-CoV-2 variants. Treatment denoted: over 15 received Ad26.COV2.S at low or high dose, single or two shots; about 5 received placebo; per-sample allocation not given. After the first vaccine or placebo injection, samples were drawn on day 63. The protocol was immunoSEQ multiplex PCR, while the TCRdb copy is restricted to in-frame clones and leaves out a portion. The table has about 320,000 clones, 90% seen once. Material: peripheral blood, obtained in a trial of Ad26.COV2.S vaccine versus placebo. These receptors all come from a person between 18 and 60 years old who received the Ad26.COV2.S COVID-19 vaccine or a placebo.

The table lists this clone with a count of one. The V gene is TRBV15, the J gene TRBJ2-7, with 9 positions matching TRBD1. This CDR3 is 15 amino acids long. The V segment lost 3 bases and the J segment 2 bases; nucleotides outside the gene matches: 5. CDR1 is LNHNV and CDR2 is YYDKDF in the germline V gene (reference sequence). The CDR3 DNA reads TGTGCCACCAGCAGGGGACAGGGTAGCCCCTACGAGCAGTACTTC. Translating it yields CATSRGQGSPYEQYF.

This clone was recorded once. The CDR3 DNA follows: TGTGCCACCTTCCGAGGAGGCCTCGAAGCTTTCTTT. Its translation: CATFRGGLEAFF. This chain links TRBV12-3 or TRBV12-4 with TRBJ1-1, with D uncertain. V lost 10 bases and J lost 8, with 17 bases in between. This CDR3 region has 12 residues.

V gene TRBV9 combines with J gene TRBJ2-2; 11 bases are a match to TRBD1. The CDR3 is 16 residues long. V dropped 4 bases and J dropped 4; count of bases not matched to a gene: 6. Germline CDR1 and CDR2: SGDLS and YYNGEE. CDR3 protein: CASSPTGTGGTGELFF. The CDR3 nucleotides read TGTGCCAGCAGCCCAACCGGGACAGGGGGCACCGGGGAGCTGTTTTTT.

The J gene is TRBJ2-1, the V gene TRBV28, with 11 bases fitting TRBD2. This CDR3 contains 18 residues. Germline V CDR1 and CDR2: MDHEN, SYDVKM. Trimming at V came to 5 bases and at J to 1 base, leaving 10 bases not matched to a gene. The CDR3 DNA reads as TGTGCCAGCAGTCCGATGAAACTAGCGGGGGTTTCCTACAATGAGCAGTTCTTC. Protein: CASSPMKLAGVSYNEQFF. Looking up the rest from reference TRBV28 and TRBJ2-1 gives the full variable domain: DVKVTQSSRYLVKRTGEKVFLECVQDMDHENMFWYRQDPGLGLRLIYFSYDVKMKEKGDIPEGYSVSREKKERFSLILESASTNQTSMYLCASSPMKLAGVSYNEQFFGPGTRLTVL.

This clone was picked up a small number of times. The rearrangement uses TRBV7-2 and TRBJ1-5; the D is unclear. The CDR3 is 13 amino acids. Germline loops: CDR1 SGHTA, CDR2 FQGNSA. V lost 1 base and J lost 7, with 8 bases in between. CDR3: CASSLVGGQPQHF. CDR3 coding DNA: TGTGCCAGCAGCTTAGTGGGAGGCCAGCCCCAGCATTTT.

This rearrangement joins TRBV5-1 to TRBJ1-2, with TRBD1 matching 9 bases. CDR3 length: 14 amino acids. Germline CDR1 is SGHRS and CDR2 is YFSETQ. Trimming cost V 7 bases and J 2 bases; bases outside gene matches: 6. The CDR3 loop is CASGPGQGNYGYTF. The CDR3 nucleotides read TGCGCCAGCGGCCCGGGACAGGGCAACTATGGCTACACCTTC.

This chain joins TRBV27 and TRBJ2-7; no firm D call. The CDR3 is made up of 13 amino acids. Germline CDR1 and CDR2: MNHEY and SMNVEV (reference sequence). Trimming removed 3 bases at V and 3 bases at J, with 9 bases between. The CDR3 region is CASSFGPNYEQYV. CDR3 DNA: TGTGCCAGCAGTTTCGGACCGAACTACGAGCAGTACGTC.

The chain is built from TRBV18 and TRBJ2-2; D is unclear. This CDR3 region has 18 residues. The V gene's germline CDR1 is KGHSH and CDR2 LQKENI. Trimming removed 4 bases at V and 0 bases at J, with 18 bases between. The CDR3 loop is CASSRSYGEFANTGELFF. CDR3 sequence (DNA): TGTGCCAGCTCACGCTCGTATGGCGAGTTCGCGAACACCGGGGAGCTGTTTTTT.

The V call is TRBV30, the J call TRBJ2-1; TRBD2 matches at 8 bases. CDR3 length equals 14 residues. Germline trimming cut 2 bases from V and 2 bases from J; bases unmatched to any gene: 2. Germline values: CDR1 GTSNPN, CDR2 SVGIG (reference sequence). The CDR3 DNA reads TGTGCCTGGAGTCTAGCGGGTGCCTACAATGAGCAGTTCTTC. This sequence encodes CAWSLAGAYNEQFF.

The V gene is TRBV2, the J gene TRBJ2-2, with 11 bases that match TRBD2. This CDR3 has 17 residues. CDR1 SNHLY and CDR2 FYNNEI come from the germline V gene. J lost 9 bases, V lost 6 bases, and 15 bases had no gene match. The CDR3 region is CASSSPGLAARTRELFF. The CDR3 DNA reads TGTGCCAGCAGCTCACCGGGACTAGCGGCCCGGACAAGGGAGCTGTTTTTT.

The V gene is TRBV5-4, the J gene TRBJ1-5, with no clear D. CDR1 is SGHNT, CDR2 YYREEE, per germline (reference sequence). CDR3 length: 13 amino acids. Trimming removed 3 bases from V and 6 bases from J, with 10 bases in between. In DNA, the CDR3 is TGTGCCAGCAGCTCCAATGGCGGTCAGCCCCAGCATTTT. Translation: CASSSNGGQPQHF.

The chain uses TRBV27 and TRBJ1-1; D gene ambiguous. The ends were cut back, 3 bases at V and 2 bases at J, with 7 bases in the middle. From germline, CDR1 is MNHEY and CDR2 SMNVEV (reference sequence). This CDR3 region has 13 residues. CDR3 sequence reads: CASSFGFNTEAFF. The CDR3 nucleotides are TGTGCCAGCAGTTTCGGCTTTAACACTGAAGCTTTCTTT.

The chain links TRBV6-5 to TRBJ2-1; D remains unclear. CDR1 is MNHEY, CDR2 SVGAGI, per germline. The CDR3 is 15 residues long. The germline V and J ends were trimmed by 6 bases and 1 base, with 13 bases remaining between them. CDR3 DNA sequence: TGTGCCAGCAGCGAGACCTACCTTTCCTACAATGAGCAGTTCTTC. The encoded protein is CASSETYLSYNEQFF.

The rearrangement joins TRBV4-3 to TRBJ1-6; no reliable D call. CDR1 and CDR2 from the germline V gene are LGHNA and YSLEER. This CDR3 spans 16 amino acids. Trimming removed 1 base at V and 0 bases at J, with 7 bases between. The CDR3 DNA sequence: TGCGCCAGCAGCCAAGCACCCAACTCCTATAATTCACCCCTCCACTTT. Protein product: CASSQAPNSYNSPLHF.

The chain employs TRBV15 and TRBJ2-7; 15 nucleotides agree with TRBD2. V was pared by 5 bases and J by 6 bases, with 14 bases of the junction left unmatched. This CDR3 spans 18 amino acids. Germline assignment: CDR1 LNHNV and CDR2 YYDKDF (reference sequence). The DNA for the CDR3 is TGTGCCACCAGCGGGGAATCGGGACTAGCGGGAGGAATGCGCGAGCAGTACGTC. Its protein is CATSGESGLAGGMREQYV.

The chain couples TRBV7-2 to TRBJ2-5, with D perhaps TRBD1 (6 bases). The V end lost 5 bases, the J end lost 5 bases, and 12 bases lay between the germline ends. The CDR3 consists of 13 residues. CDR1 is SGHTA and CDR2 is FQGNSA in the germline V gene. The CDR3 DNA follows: TGTGCCAGCAGCCTAACAAGGGGGGAGACCCAGTACTTC. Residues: CASSLTRGETQYF.

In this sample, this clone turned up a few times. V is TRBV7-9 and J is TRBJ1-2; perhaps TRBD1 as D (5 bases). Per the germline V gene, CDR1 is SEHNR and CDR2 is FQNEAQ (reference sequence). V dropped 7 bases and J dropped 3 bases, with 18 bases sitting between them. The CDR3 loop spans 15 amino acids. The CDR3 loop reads CASTLSLGGDYGYTF. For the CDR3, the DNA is TGTGCCAGCACCCTTTCCCTGGGAGGGGACTATGGCTACACCTTC.

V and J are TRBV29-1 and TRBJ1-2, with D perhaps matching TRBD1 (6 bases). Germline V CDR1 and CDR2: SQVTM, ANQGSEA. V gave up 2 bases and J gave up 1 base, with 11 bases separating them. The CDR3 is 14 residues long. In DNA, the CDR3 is TGCAGCGTTGAAATAGGGGGAAATAACTATGGCTACACCTTC. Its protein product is CSVEIGGNNYGYTF.

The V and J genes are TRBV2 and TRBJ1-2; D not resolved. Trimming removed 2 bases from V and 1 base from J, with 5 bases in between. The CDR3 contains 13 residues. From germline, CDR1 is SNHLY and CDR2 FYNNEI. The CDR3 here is CASSELGNYGYTF. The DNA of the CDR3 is TGTGCCAGCAGTGAACTGGGTAACTATGGCTACACCTTC.

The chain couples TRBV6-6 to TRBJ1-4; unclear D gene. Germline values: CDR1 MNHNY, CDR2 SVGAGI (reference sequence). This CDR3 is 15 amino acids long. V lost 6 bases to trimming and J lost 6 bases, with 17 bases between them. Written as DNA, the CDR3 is TGTGCCAGCAGCAATAGACCCCCCCAGGATGAAAAACTGTTTTTT. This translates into CASSNRPPQDEKLFF.

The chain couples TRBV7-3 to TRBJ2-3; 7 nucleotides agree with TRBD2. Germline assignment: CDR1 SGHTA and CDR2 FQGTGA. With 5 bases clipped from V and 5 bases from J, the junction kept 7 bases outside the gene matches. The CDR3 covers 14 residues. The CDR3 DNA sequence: TGTGCCAGCAGCGATACGGGGGGTAGAGATACGCAGTATTTT. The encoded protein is CASSDTGGRDTQYF. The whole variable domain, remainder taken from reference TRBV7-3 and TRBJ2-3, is GAGVSQTPSNKVTEKGKYVELRCDPISGHTALYWYRQSLGQGPEFLIYFQGTGAADDSGLPNDRFFAVRPEGSVSTLKIQRTERGDSAVYLCASSDTGGRDTQYFGPGTRLTVL.

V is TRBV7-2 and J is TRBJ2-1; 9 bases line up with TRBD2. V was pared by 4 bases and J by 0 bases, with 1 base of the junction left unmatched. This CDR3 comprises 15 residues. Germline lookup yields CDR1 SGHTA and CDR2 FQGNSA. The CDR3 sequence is CASSSSGASYNEQFF. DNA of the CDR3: TGTGCCAGCAGCTCTAGCGGGGCCTCCTACAATGAGCAGTTCTTC.